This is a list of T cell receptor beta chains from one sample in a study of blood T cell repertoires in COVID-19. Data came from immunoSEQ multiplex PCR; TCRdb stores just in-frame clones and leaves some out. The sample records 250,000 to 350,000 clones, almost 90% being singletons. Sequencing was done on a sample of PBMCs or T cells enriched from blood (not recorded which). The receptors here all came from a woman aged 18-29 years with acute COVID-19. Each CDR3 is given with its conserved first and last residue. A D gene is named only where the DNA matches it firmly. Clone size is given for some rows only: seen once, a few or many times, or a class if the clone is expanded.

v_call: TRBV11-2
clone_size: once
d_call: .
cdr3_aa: CASSLDRPVPNEKLFF

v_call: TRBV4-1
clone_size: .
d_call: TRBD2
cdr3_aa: CASSQEVELAGQETQYF

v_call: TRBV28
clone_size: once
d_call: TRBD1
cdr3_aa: CASSSQGALTSMNTEAFF

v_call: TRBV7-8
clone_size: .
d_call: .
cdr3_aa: CASSLGGDSNYGYTF

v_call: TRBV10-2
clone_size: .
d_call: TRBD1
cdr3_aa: CASSVPQTGVTDTQYF

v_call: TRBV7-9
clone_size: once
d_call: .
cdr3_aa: CASSLAGANEKLFF

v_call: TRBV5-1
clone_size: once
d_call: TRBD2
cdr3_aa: CASSLGLAGGNEQFF

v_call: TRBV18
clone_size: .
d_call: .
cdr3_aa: CASSPTAGGGGYTF

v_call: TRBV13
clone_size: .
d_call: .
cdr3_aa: CASSLGRGYGYTF

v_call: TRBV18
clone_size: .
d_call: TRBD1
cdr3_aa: CASSPTGTGDGYTF

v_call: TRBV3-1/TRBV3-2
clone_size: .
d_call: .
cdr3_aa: CASSQVSFGNSPLHF

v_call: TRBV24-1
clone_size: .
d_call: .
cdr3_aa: CATSGTDATNEKLFF

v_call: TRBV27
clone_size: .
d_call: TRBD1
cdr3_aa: CASSLKTGTGVLGTYNSPLHF

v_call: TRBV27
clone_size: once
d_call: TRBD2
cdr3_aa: CASSLEEPGLAGGLGLNEQFF

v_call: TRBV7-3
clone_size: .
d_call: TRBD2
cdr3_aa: CASSETSGAYNEQFF

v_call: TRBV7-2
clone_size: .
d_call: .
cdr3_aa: CASSLDVGVYTIYF

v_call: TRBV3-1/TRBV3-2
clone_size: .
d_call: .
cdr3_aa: CASSQDSETYNEQFF

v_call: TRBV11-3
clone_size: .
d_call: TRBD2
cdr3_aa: CASSPGLAGSYNEQFF

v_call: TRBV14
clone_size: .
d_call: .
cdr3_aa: CASRTSGGNTEAFF

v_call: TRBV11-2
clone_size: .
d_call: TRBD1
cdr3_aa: CASSASGTGNTEAFF

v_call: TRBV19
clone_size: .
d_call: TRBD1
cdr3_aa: CASSIDQGDYGYTF

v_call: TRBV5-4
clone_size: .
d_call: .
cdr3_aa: CASSLAPRGLGYTF

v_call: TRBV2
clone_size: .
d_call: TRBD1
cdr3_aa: CASSSNPETGGSGNTIYF

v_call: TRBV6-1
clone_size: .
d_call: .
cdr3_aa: CASSEALLSLQPQHF

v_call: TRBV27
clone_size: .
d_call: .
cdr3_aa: CASSLTAHQPQHF

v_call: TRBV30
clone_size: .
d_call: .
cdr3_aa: CAWSVRAPGGFTLHF

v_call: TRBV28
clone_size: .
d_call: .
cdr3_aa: CASSLPGTYANEKLFF

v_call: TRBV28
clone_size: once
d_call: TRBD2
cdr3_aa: CASSSSRLAESPYNEQFF

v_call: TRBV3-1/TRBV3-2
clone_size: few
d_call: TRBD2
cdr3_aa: CASSQHGLAGVDQYF